This T cell receptor (beta chain) was identified in a study of blood T cell repertoires in COVID-19. Study summary: Specimens from acute and convalescent COVID-19 originated in the United States, Italy and Spain. PBMCs, B-cell-depleted T cells, or T cells were the source of the cDNA or gDNA that made up the material.

Using immunoSEQ multiplex PCR, the repertoire was profiled, and TCRdb retains in-frame clones only, with some absent. The data show 130,000 or so clones, with about 75% seen just once and 15% to 25% held by the top ten. The CDR3 consists of 16 residues. In germline, CDR1 is SGHVS, CDR2 FQNEAQ. J gave up 4 bases and V 1 base, and 7 bases lay outside the gene matches. Sequenced material: peripheral blood. The gene calls are TRBV7-8 and TRBJ1-3, with 7 bases lining up with TRBD1. This receptor was obtained from an elderly man with acute or convalescent COVID-19. The CDR3 reads CASSLVRGLGGNTIYF. The CDR3 DNA is TGTGCCAGCAGCTTAGTGAGGGGGCTGGGAGGAAACACCATATATTTT.